This T cell receptor (beta chain) was captured in a study of blood T cell repertoires in COVID-19. Profiled with immunoSEQ multiplex PCR; TCRdb holds only in-frame clones, not every one. This table holds 250,000 to 300,000 clones, around 89% found once. V lost 3 bases to trimming and J lost 7 bases; unmatched junction nucleotides: 12. Germline V gives CDR1 KGHSH, CDR2 LQKENI. The CDR3 consists of 16 residues. The clonotype originates from a woman in her sixties or seventies with COVID-19, enrolled during active disease. This chain links TRBV18 with TRBJ2-7; 10 bases are shared with TRBD1. The sequencing input was peripheral blood. CDR3 DNA sequence: TGTGCCAGCTCACCGCCGAAGGACAGGGGGGCTGGAGAGCAGTACTTC. Translating gives CASSPPKDRGAGEQYF.